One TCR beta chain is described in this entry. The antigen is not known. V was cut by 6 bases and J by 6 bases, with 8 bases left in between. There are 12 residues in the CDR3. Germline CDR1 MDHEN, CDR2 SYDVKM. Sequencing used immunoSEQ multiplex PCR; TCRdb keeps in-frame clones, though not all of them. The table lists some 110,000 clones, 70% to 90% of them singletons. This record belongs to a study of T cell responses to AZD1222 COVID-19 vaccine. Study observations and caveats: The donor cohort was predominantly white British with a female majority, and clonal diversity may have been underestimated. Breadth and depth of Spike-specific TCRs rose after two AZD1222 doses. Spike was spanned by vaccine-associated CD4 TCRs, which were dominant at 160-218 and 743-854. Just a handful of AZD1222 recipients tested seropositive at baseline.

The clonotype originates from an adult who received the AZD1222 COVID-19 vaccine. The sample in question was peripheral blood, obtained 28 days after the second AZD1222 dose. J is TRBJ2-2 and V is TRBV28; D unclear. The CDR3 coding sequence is TGTGCCAGCAGCCCTCCAGCCGGGGAGCTGTTTTTT. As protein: CASSPPAGELFF.